This T cell receptor beta chain was sequenced for a study of beta chain features in type 1 diabetes. Isolated RNA was reverse transcribed in full, so expressed TCRB transcripts were sequenced. The repertoire was sequenced with immunoSEQ multiplex PCR; TCRdb's copy has only in-frame clones and lacks some. The sample records hundreds of thousands of clones, 7.5% to 10% being singletons. Cell sorting via CD45RO/CCR7/CD25/CD127/CD95/CD27 was performed to obtain CD4+ naive, central memory, regulatory and stem cell-like memory cells. Study results and limitations: These data did not resolve whether HLA type affects TCRB rearrangement.

Germline trimming cut 5 bases from V and 6 bases from J; bases unmatched to any gene: 10. This CDR3 has 15 amino acids. Germline loops: CDR1 SSHAT, CDR2 FNYEAQ (reference sequence). This clone has more than one count but fewer than ten. The antigen remains undetermined. The specimen was naive CD4+ T cells from blood. This receptor was identified in a woman in her late teens or twenties in good health. V and J are TRBV7-7 and TRBJ2-1, with TRBD2 matching 7 bases. DNA of the CDR3: TGTGCCAGCAGCCCGACCGGCGGGAGCGGCAATGAGCAGTTCTTC. Its translation: CASSPTGGSGNEQFF.